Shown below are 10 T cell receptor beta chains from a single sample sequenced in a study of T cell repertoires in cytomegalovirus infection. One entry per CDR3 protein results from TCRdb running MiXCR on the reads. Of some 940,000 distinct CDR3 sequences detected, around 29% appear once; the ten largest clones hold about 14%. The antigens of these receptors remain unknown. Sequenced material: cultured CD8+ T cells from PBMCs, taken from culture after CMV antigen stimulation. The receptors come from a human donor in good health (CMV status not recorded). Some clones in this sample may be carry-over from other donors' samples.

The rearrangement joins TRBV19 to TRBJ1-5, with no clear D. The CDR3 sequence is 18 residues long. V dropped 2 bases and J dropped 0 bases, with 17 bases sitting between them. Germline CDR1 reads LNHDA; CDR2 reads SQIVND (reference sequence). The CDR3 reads CASSINPYRLSSNQPQHF. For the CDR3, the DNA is TGTGCCAGTAGTATAAACCCTTACAGATTATCTAGCAATCAGCCCCAGCATTTT.

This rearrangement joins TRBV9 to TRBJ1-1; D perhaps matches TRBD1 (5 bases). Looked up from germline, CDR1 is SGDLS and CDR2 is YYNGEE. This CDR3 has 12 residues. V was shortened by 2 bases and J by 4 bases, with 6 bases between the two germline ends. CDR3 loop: CASSVGLTEAFF. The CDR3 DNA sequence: TGTGCCAGCAGCGTGGGACTCACTGAAGCTTTCTTT.

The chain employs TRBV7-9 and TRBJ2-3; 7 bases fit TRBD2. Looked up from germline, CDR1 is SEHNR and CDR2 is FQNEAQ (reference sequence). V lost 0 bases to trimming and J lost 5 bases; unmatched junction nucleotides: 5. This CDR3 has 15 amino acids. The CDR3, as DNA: TGTGCCAGCAGCTTAGCGGGAGGGGAGAGAGATACGCAGTATTTT. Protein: CASSLAGGERDTQYF.

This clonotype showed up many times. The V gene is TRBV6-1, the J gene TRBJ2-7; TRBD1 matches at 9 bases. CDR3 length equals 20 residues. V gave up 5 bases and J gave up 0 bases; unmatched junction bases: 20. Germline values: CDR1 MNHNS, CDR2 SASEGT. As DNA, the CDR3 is TGTGCCAGCAGTCTAACAGGGGGCGCGGGGATGTTGAAGAGCTCCTACGAGCAGTACTTC. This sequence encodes CASSLTGGAGMLKSSYEQYF.

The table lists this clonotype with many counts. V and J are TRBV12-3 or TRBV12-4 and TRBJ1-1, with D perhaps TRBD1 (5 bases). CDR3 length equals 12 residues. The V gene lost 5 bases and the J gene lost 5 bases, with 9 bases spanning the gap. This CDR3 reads CASSPGRTEAFF. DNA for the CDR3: TGTGCCAGCAGTCCAGGGAGGACTGAAGCTTTCTTT.

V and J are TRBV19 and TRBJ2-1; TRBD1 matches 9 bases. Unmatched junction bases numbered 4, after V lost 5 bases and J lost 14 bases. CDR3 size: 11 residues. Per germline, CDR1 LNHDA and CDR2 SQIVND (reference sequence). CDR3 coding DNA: TGTGCCAGTAGTCCCGGGACAGGGAAGTTCTTC. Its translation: CASSPGTGKFF.

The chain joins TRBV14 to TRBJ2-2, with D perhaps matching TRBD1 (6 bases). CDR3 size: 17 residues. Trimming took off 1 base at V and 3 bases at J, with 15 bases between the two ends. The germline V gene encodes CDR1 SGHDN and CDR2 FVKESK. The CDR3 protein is CASSQVVGALYTGELFF. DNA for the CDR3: TGTGCCAGCAGCCAAGTAGTGGGGGCTCTGTACACCGGGGAGCTGTTTTTT.

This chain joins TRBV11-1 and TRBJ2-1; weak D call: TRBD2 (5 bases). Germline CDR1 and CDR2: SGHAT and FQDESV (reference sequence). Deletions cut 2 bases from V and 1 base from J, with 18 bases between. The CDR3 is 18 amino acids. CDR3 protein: CASSLRPPLDPSYNEQFF. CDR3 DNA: TGTGCCAGCAGCTTAAGGCCCCCACTAGACCCTTCCTACAATGAGCAGTTCTTC.

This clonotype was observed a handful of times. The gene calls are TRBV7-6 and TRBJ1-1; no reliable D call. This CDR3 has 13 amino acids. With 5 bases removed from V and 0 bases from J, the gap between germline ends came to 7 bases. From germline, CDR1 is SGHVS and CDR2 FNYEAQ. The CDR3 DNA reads TGTGCCAGCAGCGGATCGGTGAACACTGAAGCTTTCTTT. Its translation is CASSGSVNTEAFF.

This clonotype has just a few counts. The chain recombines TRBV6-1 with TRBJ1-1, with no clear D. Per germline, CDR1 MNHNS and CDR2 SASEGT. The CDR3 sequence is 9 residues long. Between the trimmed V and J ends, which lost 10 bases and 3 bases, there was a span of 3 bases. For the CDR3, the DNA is TGTGCCACTTACACTGAAGCTTTCTTT. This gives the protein CATYTEAFF.